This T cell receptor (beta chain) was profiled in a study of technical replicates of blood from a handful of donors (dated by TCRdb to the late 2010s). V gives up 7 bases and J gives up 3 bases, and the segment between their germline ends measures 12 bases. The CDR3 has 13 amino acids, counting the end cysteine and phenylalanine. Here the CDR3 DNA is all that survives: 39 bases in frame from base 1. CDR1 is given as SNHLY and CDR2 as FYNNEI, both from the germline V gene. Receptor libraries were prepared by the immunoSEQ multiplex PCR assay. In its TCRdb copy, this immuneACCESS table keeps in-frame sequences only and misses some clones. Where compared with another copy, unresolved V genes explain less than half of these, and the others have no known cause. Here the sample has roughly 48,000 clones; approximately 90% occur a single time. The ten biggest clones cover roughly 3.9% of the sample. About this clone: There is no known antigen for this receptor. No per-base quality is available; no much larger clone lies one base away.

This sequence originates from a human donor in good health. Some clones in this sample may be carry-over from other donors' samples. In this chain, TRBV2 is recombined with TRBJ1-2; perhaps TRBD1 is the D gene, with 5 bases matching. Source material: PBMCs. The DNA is TGTGCCAGCACCCCCGGGGGATACTATGGCTACACCTTC. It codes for CASTPGGYYGYTF. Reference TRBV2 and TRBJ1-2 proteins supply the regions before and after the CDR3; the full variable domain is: EPEVTQTPSHQVTQMGQEVILRCVPISNHLYFYWYRQILGQKVEFLVSFYNNEISEKSEIFDDQFSVERPDGSNFTLKIRSTKLEDSAMYFCASTPGGYYGYTFGSGTRLTVV.